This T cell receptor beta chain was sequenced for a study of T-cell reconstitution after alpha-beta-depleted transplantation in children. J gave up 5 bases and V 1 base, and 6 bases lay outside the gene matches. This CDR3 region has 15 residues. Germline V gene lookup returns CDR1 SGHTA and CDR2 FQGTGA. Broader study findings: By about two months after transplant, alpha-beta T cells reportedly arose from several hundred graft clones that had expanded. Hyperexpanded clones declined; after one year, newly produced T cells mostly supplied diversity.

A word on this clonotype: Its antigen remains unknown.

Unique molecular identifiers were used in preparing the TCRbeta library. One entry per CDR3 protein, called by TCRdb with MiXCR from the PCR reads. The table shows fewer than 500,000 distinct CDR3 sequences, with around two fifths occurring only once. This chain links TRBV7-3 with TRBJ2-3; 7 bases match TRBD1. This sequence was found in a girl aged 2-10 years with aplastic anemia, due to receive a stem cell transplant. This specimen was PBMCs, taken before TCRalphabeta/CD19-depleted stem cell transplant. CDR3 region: CASSLNGAGGDTQYF. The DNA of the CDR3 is TGTGCCAGCAGCTTAAATGGGGCAGGGGGAGATACGCAGTATTTT.